This T cell receptor (beta chain) was sequenced during a study of Graves' ophthalmopathy and Graves' hyperthyroidism. Across the whole study: Stable hyperthyroidism denotes an absence of ophthalmopathy throughout 18 months of follow-up.

Researchers took RNA transcripts and amplified TCR beta CDR3 regions from them. HTBI primers were used in a first-round RT-PCR, which preceded a second-round multiplex PCR. In TCRdb, the multiplex PCR reads were re-called with MiXCR into one record per CDR3 protein. The data show more than 1,000,000 distinct CDR3 sequences, roughly 35% seen once. Only one count was recorded for this clonotype. This clonotype was sampled from an adult man with Graves' hyperthyroidism. The sequenced sample consisted of peripheral blood or thyroid tissue (not recorded which).

The CDR3 spells CASTGTGAEGYTF. CDR3 nucleotides: TGTGCCAGCACCGGGACAGGGGCCGAGGGCTACACCTTC. This chain joins TRBV12-3 or TRBV12-4 and TRBJ1-2; TRBD1 matches at 10 bases. With V trimmed by 7 bases and J by 8 bases, 7 bases remained unmatched. There are 13 residues in the CDR3.